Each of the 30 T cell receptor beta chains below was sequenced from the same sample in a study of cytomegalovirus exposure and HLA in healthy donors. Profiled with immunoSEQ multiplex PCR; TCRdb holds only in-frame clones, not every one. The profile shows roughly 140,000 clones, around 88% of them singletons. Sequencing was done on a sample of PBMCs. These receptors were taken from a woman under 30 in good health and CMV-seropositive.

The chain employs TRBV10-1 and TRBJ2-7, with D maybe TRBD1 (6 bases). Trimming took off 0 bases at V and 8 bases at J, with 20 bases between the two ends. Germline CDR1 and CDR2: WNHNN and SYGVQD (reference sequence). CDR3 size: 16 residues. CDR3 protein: CASSESTWGHAGKQYF. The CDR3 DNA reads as TGCGCCAGCAGTGAGTCGACATGGGGGCACGCTGGGAAGCAGTACTTC.

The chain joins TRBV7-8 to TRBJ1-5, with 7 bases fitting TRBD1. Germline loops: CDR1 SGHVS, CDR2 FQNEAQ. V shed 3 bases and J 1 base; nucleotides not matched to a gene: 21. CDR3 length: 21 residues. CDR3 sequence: CASSFKGGRGPDPASNQPQHF. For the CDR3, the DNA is TGTGCCAGCAGCTTTAAAGGGGGAAGGGGGCCGGACCCGGCCAGCAATCAGCCCCAGCATTTT.

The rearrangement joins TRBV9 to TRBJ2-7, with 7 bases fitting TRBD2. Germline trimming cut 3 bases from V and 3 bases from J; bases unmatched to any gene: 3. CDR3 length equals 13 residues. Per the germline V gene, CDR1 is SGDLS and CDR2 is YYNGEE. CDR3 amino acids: CASSGGTNYEQYF. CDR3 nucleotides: TGTGCCAGCAGCGGCGGGACTAACTACGAGCAGTACTTC.

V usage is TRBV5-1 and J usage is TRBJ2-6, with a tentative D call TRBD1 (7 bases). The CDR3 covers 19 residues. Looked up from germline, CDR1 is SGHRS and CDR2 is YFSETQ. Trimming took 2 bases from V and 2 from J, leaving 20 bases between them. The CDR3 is CASSLGGGAILAGANVLTF. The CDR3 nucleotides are TGCGCCAGCAGCTTAGGAGGGGGCGCCATCTTAGCTGGGGCCAACGTCCTGACTTTC.

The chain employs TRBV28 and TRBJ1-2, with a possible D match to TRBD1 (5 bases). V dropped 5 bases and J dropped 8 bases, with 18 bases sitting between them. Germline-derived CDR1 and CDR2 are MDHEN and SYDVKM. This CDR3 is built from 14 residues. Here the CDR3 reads CASSLPQGAGGYTF. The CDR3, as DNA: TGTGCCAGCAGTCTCCCGCAGGGTGCCGGCGGCTACACCTTC.

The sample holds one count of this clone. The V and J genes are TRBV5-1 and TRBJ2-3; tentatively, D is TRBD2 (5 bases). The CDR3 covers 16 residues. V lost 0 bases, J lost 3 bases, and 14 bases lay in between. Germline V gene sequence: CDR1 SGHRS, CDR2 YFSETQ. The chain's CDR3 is CASSLATSEATDTQYF. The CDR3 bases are TGCGCCAGCAGCTTGGCCACGTCGGAGGCTACAGATACGCAGTATTTT.

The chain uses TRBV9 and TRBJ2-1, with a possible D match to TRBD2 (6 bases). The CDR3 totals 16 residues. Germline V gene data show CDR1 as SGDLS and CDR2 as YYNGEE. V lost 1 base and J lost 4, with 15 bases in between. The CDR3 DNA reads TGTGCCAGCAGCGTAAGTGGCGGACTACAATACAATGAGCAGTTCTTC. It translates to CASSVSGGLQYNEQFF.

Written as DNA, the CDR3 is TGTGCCAGCAGCTTAGATAATCGCGGGACCCTCCACTTT. Its translation: CASSLDNRGTLHF. The genes are TRBV11-3 and TRBJ1-6; D gene uncertain. The germline gives CDR1 SGHNT, CDR2 YENEEA. This CDR3 comprises 13 residues. Trimming removed 0 bases at V and 14 bases at J, with 11 bases between.

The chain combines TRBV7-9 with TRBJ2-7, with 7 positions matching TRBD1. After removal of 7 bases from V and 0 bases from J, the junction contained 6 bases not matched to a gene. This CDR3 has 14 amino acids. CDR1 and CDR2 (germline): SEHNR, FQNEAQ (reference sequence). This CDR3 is CASNLGGISYEQYF. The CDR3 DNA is TGTGCCAGCAACCTAGGGGGCATCTCCTACGAGCAGTACTTC.

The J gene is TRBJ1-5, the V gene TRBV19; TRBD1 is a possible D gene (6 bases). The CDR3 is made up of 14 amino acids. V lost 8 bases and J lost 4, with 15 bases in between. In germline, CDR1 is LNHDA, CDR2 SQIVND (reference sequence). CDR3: CASLSQQGNQPQHF. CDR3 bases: TGTGCCAGTCTATCCCAACAGGGAAATCAGCCCCAGCATTTT.

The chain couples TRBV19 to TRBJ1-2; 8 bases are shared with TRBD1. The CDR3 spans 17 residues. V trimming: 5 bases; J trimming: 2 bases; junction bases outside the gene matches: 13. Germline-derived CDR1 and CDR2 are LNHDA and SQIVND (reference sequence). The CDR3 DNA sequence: TGTGCCAGTAGTTTCTCCTCAGGGGGCGCGGCCAACTATGGCTACACCTTC. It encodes CASSFSSGGAANYGYTF.

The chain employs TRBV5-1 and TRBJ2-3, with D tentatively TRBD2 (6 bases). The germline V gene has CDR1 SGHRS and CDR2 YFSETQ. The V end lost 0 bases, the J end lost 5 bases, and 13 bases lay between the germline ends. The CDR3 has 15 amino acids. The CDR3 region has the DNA TGCGCCAGCAGCTTGGCGGCGGGGACCGTAGATACGCAGTATTTT. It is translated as CASSLAAGTVDTQYF.

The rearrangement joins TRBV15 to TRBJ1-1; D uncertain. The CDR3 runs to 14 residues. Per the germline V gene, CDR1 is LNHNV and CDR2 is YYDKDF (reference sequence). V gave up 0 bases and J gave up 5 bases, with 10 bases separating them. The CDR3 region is CATSRDLEGTEAFF. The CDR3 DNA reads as TGTGCCACCAGCAGAGATCTTGAGGGAACTGAAGCTTTCTTT.

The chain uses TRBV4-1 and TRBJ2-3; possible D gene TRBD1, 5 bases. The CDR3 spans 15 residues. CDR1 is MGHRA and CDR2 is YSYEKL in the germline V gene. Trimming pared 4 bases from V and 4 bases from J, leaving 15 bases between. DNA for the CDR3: TGCGCCAGCAGCCCCTTTGGGGCTAGTCCAGATACGCAGTATTTT. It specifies CASSPFGASPDTQYF.

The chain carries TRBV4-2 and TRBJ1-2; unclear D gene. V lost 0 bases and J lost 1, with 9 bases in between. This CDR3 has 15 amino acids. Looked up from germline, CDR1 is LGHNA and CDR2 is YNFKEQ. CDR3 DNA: TGTGCCAGCAGCCAAGATCGTAATAGTAACTATGGCTACACCTTC. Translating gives CASSQDRNSNYGYTF.

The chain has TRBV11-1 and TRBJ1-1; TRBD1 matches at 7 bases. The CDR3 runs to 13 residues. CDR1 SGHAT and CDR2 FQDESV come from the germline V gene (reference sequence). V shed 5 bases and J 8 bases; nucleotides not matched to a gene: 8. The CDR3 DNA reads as TGTGCCAGCAGCCTGGGACAGAGCCTGGAAGCTTTCTTT. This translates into CASSLGQSLEAFF.

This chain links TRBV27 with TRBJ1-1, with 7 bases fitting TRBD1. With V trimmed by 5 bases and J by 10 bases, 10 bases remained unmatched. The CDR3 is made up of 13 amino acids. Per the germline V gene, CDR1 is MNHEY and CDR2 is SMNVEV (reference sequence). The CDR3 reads CASSPDRAMRAFF. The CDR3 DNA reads TGTGCCAGCAGTCCCGACAGGGCGATGAGAGCTTTCTTT.

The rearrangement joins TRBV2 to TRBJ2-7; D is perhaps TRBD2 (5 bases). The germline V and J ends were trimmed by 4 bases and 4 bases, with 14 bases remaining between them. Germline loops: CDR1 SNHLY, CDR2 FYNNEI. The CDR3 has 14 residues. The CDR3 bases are TGTGCCAGCAGTGCCCGGACTGTACTATACGAGCAGTACTTC. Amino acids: CASSARTVLYEQYF.

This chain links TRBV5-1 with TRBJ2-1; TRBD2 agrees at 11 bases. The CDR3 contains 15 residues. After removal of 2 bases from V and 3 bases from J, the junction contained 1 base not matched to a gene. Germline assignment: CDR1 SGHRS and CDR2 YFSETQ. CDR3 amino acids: CASSFSGGGYNEQFF. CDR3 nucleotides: TGCGCCAGCAGCTTTAGCGGGGGGGGCTACAATGAGCAGTTCTTC.

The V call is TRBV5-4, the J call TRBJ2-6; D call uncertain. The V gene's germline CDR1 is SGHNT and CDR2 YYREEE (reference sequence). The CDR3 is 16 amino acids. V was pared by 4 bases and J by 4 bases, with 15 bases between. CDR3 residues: CASSQAGLKGANVLTF. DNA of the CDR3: TGTGCCAGCAGCCAAGCAGGTTTAAAGGGGGCCAACGTCCTGACTTTC. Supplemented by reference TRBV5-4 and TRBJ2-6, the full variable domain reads ETGVTQSPTHLIKTRGQQVTLRCSSQSGHNTVSWYQQALGQGPQFIFQYYREEENGRGNFPPRFSGLQFPNYSSELNVNALELDDSALYLCASSQAGLKGANVLTFGAGSRLTVL.

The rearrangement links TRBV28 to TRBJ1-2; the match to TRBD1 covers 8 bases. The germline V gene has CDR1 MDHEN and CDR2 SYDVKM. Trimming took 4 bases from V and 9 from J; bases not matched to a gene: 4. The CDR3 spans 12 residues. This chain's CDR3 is CASSSTGVSYTF. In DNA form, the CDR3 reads TGTGCCAGCAGTTCGACAGGGGTGAGCTACACCTTC.

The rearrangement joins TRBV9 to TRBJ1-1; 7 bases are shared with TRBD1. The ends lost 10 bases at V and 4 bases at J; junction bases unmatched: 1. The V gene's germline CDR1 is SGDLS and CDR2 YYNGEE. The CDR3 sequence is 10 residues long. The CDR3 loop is CASGGTEAFF. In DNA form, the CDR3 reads TGTGCCTCAGGGGGCACTGAAGCTTTCTTT.

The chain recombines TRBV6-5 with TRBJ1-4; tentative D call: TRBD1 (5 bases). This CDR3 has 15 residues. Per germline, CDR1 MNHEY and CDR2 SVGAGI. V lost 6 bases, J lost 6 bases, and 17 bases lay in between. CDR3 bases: TGTGCCAGCAGCCCGGTTTGGGGGAGGGATGAAAAACTGTTTTTT. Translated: CASSPVWGRDEKLFF.

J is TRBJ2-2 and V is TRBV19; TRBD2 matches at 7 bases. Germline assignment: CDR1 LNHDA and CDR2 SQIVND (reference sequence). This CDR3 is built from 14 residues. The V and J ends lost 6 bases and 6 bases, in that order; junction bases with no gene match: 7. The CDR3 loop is CASRGEGPSGELFF. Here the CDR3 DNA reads TGTGCCAGTAGGGGGGAGGGGCCCTCCGGGGAGCTGTTTTTT.

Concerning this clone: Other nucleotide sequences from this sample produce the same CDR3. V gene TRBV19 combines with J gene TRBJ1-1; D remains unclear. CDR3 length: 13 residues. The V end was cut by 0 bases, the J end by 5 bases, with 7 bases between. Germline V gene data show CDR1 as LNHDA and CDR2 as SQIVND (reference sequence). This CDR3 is CASSIDPGTEAFF. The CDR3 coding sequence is TGTGCCAGTAGTATAGATCCCGGGACTGAAGCTTTCTTT. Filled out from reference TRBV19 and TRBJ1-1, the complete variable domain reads DGGITQSPKYLFRKEGQNVTLSCEQNLNHDAMYWYRQDPGQGLRLIYYSQIVNDFQKGDIAEGYSVSREKKESFPLTVTSAQKNPTAFYLCASSIDPGTEAFFGQGTRLTVV.

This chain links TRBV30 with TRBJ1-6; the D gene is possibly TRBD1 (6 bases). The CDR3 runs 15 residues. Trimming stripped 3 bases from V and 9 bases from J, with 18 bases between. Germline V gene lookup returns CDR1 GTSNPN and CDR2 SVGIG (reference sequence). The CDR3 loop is CAWSFYQGISSPLHF. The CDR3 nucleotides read TGTGCCTGGAGCTTTTATCAGGGGATTAGTTCACCCCTCCACTTT.

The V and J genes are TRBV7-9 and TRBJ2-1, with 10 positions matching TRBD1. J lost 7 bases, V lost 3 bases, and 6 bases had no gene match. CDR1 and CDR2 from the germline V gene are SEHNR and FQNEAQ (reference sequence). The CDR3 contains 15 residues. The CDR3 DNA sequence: TGTGCCAGCAGCTTCGACAGGGGGCGCGAGAATGAGCAGTTCTTC. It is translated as CASSFDRGRENEQFF.

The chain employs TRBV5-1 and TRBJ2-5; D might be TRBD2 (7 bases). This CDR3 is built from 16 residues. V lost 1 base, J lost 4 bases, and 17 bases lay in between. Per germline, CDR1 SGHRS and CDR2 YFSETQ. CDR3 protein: CASSLPTGGGRETQYF. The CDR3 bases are TGCGCCAGCAGCTTGCCGACTGGCGGGGGCAGAGAGACCCAGTACTTC.

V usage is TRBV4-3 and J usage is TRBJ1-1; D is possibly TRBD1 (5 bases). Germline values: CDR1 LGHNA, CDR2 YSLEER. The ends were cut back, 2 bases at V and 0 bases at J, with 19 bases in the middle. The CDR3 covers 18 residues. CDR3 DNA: TGCGCCAGCAGCCAATATGCGGGACGGAAGACGATGAACACTGAAGCTTTCTTT. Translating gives CASSQYAGRKTMNTEAFF.

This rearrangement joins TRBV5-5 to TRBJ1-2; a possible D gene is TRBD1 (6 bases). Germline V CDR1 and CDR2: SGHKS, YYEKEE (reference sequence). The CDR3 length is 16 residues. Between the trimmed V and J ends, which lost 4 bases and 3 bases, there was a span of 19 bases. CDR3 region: CASSPALQGIHYGYTF. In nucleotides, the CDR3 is TGTGCCAGCAGCCCCGCCCTACAGGGTATCCACTATGGCTACACCTTC. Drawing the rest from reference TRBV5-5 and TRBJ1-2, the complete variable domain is DAGVTQSPTHLIKTRGQQVTLRCSPISGHKSVSWYQQVLGQGPQFIFQYYEKEERGRGNFPDRFSARQFPNYSSELNVNALLLGDSALYLCASSPALQGIHYGYTFGSGTRLTVV.